This T cell receptor (beta chain) was identified in a study of type 1 regulatory T cells. As for the study in general: This in vitro CD4 product, T-allo10, is enriched for Tr1 cells and alloantigen-specific.

V lost 4 bases and J lost 7, with 21 bases in between. The CDR3 is 16 amino acids. CDR1 SGHTA and CDR2 FQGNSA come from the germline V gene. In TCRdb, the reads were re-called with MiXCR into one record per CDR3 protein. Among some 89,000 distinct CDR3 sequences listed, roughly 28% were seen once. This clonotype originated in a human donor in good health. Sequenced input: CD4+ T cells, either the whole sample or a sorted fraction (not recorded which). The V call is TRBV7-2, the J call TRBJ2-3; D is possibly TRBD2 (6 bases). The CDR3 loop is CASSSPSGIRGNTQYF. The DNA of the CDR3 is TGTGCCAGCAGCTCCCCCAGTGGGATTCGGGGGAATACGCAGTATTTT.